Below, 27 T cell receptor beta chains from the same sample are listed, as sequenced in a study of patients and donors after allogeneic stem cell transplantation. In TCRdb, the RT-PCR reads were re-called with MiXCR into one record per CDR3 protein. The table lists about 100,000 distinct CDR3 sequences, approximately 40% of them singletons. Sequenced: blood, either unsorted or a sorted T cell fraction (not recorded which). These receptors were collected from a human donor who was either an allogeneic HSCT recipient or a stem cell or donor lymphocyte infusion donor (not recorded which). It is not recorded whose cells these are; they may come from a transplant donor.

The gene calls are TRBV29-1 and TRBJ2-7; D not certain. The germline V gene encodes CDR1 SQVTM and CDR2 ANQGSEA. The CDR3 totals 12 residues. Trimming shortened V by 0 bases and J by 3 bases, and 6 bases separated the two germline ends. This CDR3 is CSVEDDRYEQYF. In DNA form, the CDR3 reads TGCAGCGTTGAAGACGACCGCTACGAGCAGTACTTC.

This clonotype occurred a few times. The V call is TRBV7-9, the J call TRBJ1-1, with 10 bases identical to TRBD1. The germline V gene encodes CDR1 SEHNR and CDR2 FQNEAQ (reference sequence). This CDR3 has 14 amino acids. V lost 4 bases and J lost 3; bases outside the gene matches: 2. CDR3 amino acids: CASSSGQGHTEAFF. The CDR3 DNA reads TGTGCCAGCAGCTCGGGACAGGGGCACACTGAAGCTTTCTTT.

A note on this clonotype: A much larger clonotype is one base distant, so this may be a read error. J is TRBJ2-3 and V is TRBV7-2; 13 nucleotides agree with TRBD2. Looked up from germline, CDR1 is SGHTA and CDR2 is FQGNSA. The V segment lost 5 bases and the J segment 0 bases; nucleotides outside the gene matches: 2. The CDR3 loop spans 16 amino acids. Written as DNA, the CDR3 is TGTGCCAGCAGCACGGGACTAGCGGGAAGCACAGATACGCAGTATTTT. Residues: CASSTGLAGSTDTQYF.

The chain carries TRBV12-5 and TRBJ2-1; D not certain. This CDR3 has 15 residues. The V gene lost 4 bases and the J gene lost 12 bases, with 22 bases spanning the gap. CDR1 is LGHNT, CDR2 FRNRAP, per germline. The CDR3 here is CASGSTWILWLGQFF. In nucleotides, the CDR3 is TGTGCTAGTGGTTCCACTTGGATCCTATGGTTGGGGCAGTTCTTC.

Remarks on this clonotype: A clone one base away is much larger, so this may be a read error. V gene TRBV7-6 combines with J gene TRBJ1-5; D gene unclear. Germline assignment: CDR1 SGHVS and CDR2 FNYEAQ. CDR3 length: 13 residues. V lost 3 bases and J 5 bases, leaving 8 bases between the germline ends. This CDR3 is CASSFTRDQPQHF. For the CDR3, the DNA is TGTGCCAGCAGCTTTACACGGGATCAGCCCCAGCATTTT. Based on the CDR3 plus reference TRBV7-6 and TRBJ1-5, the full variable domain is GAGVSQSPRYKVTKRGQDVALRCDPISGHVSLYWYRQALGQGPEFLTYFNYEAQQDKSGLPNDRFSAERPEGSISTLTIQRTEQRDSAMYRCASSFTRDQPQHFGDGTRLSIL.

About this clonotype itself: A read error is likely, as this CDR3 ends without the conserved phenylalanine or tryptophan. The rearrangement links TRBV5-1 to TRBJ1-1; the D is unclear. Germline assignment: CDR1 SGHRS and CDR2 YFSETQ. V lost 3 bases to trimming and J lost 1 base, with 7 bases between them. The CDR3 loop spans 13 amino acids. The CDR3 sequence: CASSSTKNTEAFL. The CDR3 bases are TGCGCCAGCAGCTCAACCAAGAACACTGAAGCTTTCTTA.

This clonotype was counted between two and nine times. CDR3 sequence: CASSLVEGPYEQYF. CDR3 sequence (DNA): TGCGCCAGCAGCTTGGTAGAGGGGCCCTACGAGCAGTACTTC. V usage is TRBV5-1 and J usage is TRBJ2-7, with D perhaps assigned TRBD1 or TRBD2 (5 bases each). The germline V gene has CDR1 SGHRS and CDR2 YFSETQ. Trimming shortened V by 0 bases and J by 2 bases, and 9 bases separated the two germline ends. The CDR3 has 14 residues.

The chain employs TRBV5-1 and TRBJ2-5; no clear D gene. CDR1 and CDR2 (germline): SGHRS, YFSETQ. This CDR3 is 13 amino acids long. V lost 4 bases to trimming and J lost 1 base, with 8 bases between them. Here the CDR3 DNA reads TGCGCCAGCAGCCAATTCCCCCAAGAGACCCAGTACTTC. Translating it yields CASSQFPQETQYF.

The DNA for the CDR3 is TGCAGTGCTAAGGGGGGGGGCCCGCGAAAGACTAACACTGAAGCTTTCTTT. Translating gives CSAKGGGPRKTNTEAFF. This chain joins TRBV20-1 and TRBJ1-1; tentative D call: TRBD1 (6 bases). Trimming cost V 4 bases and J 2 bases, with 23 bases left between them. The CDR3 is made up of 17 amino acids. Germline assignment: CDR1 DFQATT and CDR2 SNEGSKA (reference sequence).

V usage is TRBV10-3 and J usage is TRBJ2-5; 8 bases are a match to TRBD1. The CDR3 extends over 16 amino acids. The junction had 8 bases not matched to a gene; V was cut back by 0 bases and J by 5 bases. Germline V gene lookup returns CDR1 ENHRY and CDR2 SYGVKD. This chain's CDR3 is CAISESRQGSRETQYF. The CDR3 region has the DNA TGTGCCATCAGTGAGTCCCGACAGGGGTCCCGCGAGACCCAGTACTTC.

The rearrangement links TRBV7-9 to TRBJ2-2, with 9 bases identical to TRBD1. J lost 6 bases, V lost 4 bases, and 9 bases had no gene match. CDR3 length: 16 residues. The germline V gene has CDR1 SEHNR and CDR2 FQNEAQ (reference sequence). In nucleotides, the CDR3 is TGTGCCAGCAGCTCCAGCCGGGGACAGGGCTCCGGGGAGCTGTTTTTT. The encoded protein is CASSSSRGQGSGELFF.

The J gene is TRBJ2-2, the V gene TRBV12-3 or TRBV12-4, with TRBD2 matching 15 bases. The CDR3 sequence is 17 residues long. V dropped 10 bases and J dropped 4; count of bases not matched to a gene: 10. CDR3 in DNA: TGTGCCATACAGGGACTAGCGGGAGGAACGGGCACCGGGGAGCTGTTTTTT. Protein sequence: CAIQGLAGGTGTGELFF.

This clonotype has a handful of counts. This chain joins TRBV6-2 or TRBV6-3 and TRBJ2-4; D might be TRBD1 or TRBD2, each matching 6 bases. CDR1 and CDR2 (germline): MNHEY, SVGEGT. The CDR3 runs to 16 residues. Trimming shortened V by 7 bases and J by 3 bases, and 19 bases separated the two germline ends. The CDR3 loop is CASTKGGQLIKNIQYF. The DNA for the CDR3 is TGTGCCAGCACCAAGGGGGGACAACTAATCAAAAACATTCAGTACTTC.

V is TRBV7-2 and J is TRBJ2-5; TRBD1 aligns across 7 bases. This CDR3 spans 12 amino acids. J was trimmed by 9 bases and V by 5 bases; bases with no gene match: 6. Germline V gives CDR1 SGHTA, CDR2 FQGNSA. The CDR3 region has the DNA TGTGCCAGCAGCCTGGACAGGTCGTCCCAGTACTTC. This translates into CASSLDRSSQYF.

V and J are TRBV24-1 and TRBJ2-7; tentatively, D is TRBD1 (6 bases). Deletions cut 9 bases from V and 5 bases from J, with 22 bases between. Germline CDR1 is KGHDR and CDR2 is SFDVKD. CDR3 size: 15 residues. The CDR3 spells CATRGQSGSANEQYF. The DNA of the CDR3 is TGTGCCACCCGCGGACAGTCGGGTTCAGCTAACGAGCAGTACTTC.

V gene TRBV20-1 combines with J gene TRBJ2-1, with 11 bases that match TRBD2. Germline V CDR1 and CDR2: DFQATT, SNEGSKA (reference sequence). This CDR3 has 15 amino acids. V lost 5 bases and J lost 6; bases outside the gene matches: 9. The CDR3 nucleotides are TGCAGTGCTTTCCGCGGACTAGCGGGTAGCAATGAGCAGTTCTTC. Translating it yields CSAFRGLAGSNEQFF.

The chain links TRBV12-3 or TRBV12-4 to TRBJ2-3, with D unclear. V was cut by 3 bases and J by 2 bases, with 9 bases left in between. This CDR3 is 14 amino acids long. This chain's CDR3 is CASSFRQSTDTQYF. The CDR3 region has the DNA TGTGCCAGCAGTTTTCGGCAGTCCACAGATACGCAGTATTTT.

The CDR3 here is CASSSPDGYTF. The CDR3 DNA reads as TGTGCCAGCAGCTCTCCAGATGGCTACACCTTC. The rearrangement links TRBV11-2 to TRBJ1-2, with D unresolved. The CDR3 extends over 11 amino acids. Germline V lookup: CDR1 SGHAT, CDR2 FQNNGV. V was clipped by 4 bases and J by 6 bases, with 6 bases between them.

V usage is TRBV7-2 and J usage is TRBJ2-2; D is perhaps TRBD2 (5 bases). The CDR3 consists of 15 residues. V shed 4 bases and J shed 2 bases, with 11 bases lying between them. Germline CDR1 and CDR2: SGHTA and FQGNSA. The CDR3, as DNA: TGTGCCAGCAGCTCCGGGATTCACAACACCGGGGAGCTGTTTTTT. Amino acids: CASSSGIHNTGELFF.

This chain uses TRBV29-1 with TRBJ2-7, with D perhaps TRBD2 (5 bases). CDR1 is SQVTM, CDR2 ANQGSEA, per germline. The V end was cut by 4 bases, the J end by 3 bases, with 7 bases between. This CDR3 is 11 amino acids long. The CDR3 nucleotides are TGCAGCGTTGGAGCGGTCTACGAGCAGTACTTC. Protein sequence: CSVGAVYEQYF.

This chain links TRBV20-1 with TRBJ2-2, with 7 bases aligning to TRBD2. The V gene's germline CDR1 is DFQATT and CDR2 SNEGSKA (reference sequence). Unmatched junction bases numbered 11, after V lost 4 bases and J lost 6 bases. The length of the CDR3 is 15 residues. CDR3: CSAKRGGSQAGELFF. The CDR3 DNA reads TGCAGTGCTAAACGGGGCGGGAGTCAGGCCGGGGAGCTGTTTTTT.

J is TRBJ2-2 and V is TRBV29-1; D may be TRBD2 (7 bases). Germline assignment: CDR1 SQVTM and CDR2 ANQGSEA. This CDR3 has 12 amino acids. The V and J ends lost 5 bases and 6 bases respectively, with 10 bases between them. The CDR3 protein is CSVSGGPGELFF. The DNA for the CDR3 is TGCAGCGTTTCGGGGGGCCCCGGGGAGCTGTTTTTT.

The V and J genes are TRBV6-5 and TRBJ2-7; the match to TRBD2 covers 7 bases. The germline CDR1 and CDR2 sequences are MNHEY and SVGAGI. The CDR3 length is 14 residues. V shed 4 bases, J shed 3 bases, and the junction held 6 bases outside the gene matches. The CDR3: CASSSAGALYEQYF. The DNA of the CDR3 is TGTGCCAGCAGTTCTGCGGGAGCGCTCTACGAGCAGTACTTC.

The chain links TRBV5-6 to TRBJ2-3; 7 positions agree with TRBD1. Germline trimming cut 2 bases from V and 3 bases from J; bases unmatched to any gene: 3. The CDR3 length is 14 residues. Germline CDR1 is SGHDT and CDR2 is YYEEEE. The CDR3 DNA reads as TGTGCCAGCAGCTTCGACAGGGCGACAGATACGCAGTATTTT. Translation: CASSFDRATDTQYF.

The chain has TRBV28 and TRBJ2-1, with 10 bases lining up with TRBD2. The CDR3 loop spans 17 amino acids. Germline V gene lookup returns CDR1 MDHEN and CDR2 SYDVKM. The ends lost 6 bases at V and 2 bases at J; junction bases unmatched: 10. CDR3 amino acids: CASREKREGLAYNEQFF. DNA of the CDR3: TGTGCCAGCAGGGAAAAGCGGGAGGGCCTGGCCTACAATGAGCAGTTCTTC.

This clonotype was counted at least ten times. V and J are TRBV7-9 and TRBJ1-1; D gene ambiguous. Germline assignment: CDR1 SEHNR and CDR2 FQNEAQ (reference sequence). V was trimmed by 5 bases and J by 0 bases, leaving 4 bases between them. The CDR3 extends over 12 amino acids. CDR3 in DNA: TGTGCCAGCAGCCGAGTGAACACTGAAGCTTTCTTT. Amino acids: CASSRVNTEAFF.

The genes are TRBV7-2 and TRBJ2-3, with D perhaps assigned TRBD1 or TRBD2 (5 bases each). The V gene lost 3 bases and the J gene lost 7 bases, with 17 bases spanning the gap. The V gene's germline CDR1 is SGHTA and CDR2 FQGNSA. This CDR3 is built from 15 residues. The DNA for the CDR3 is TGTGCCAGCAGCTTTGGGGACCCAATACTAAATACGCAGTATTTT. Translating it yields CASSFGDPILNTQYF.